This T cell receptor (beta chain) is from a study of breast tumors, draining lymph nodes, adjacent tissues. Samples came from axillary lymph nodes draining the breast cancer. Study-wide findings and caveats: Compared with basal-like, luminal-like tumors shared significantly more repertoire with nontumor tissue. Tumor repertoires ranked between lymph nodes and nontumor tissue in diversity, with V and J gene preferences. Findings are consistent with lymph node origin and intratumoral expansion of most tumor T cells.

This clonotype was picked up many times. Its antigen is still unknown. The CDR3 length is 15 residues. The germline CDR1 and CDR2 sequences are MNHNS and SASEGT. The V gene lost 4 bases and the J gene lost 4 bases, with 14 bases spanning the gap. TCRdb reprocessed the multiplex PCR reads with MiXCR, giving one entry per CDR3 protein. Here the sample spans some 120,000 distinct CDR3 sequences, 20% being singletons. The chain has TRBV6-1 and TRBJ2-1; D is perhaps TRBD2 (5 bases). The material sequenced was axillary lymph node tissue. The receptor comes from a female donor with breast cancer. Some clones in this sample may be carry-over from other donors' samples. CDR3 sequence: CASSGKPTGYNEQFF. The CDR3 DNA reads TGTGCCAGCAGTGGAAAACCGACGGGGTACAATGAGCAGTTCTTC.